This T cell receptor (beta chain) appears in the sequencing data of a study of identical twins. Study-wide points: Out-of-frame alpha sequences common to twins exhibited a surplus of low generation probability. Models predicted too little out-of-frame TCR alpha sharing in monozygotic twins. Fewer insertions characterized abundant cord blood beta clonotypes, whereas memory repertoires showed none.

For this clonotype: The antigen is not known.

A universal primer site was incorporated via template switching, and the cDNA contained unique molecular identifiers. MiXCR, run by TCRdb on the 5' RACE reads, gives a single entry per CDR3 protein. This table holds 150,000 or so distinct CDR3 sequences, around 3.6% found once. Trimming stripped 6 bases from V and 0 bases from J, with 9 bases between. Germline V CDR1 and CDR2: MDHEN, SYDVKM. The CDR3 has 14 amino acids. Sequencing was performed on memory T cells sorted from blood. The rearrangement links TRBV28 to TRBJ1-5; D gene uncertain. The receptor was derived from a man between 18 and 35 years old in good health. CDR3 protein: CASRLWGSNQPQHF. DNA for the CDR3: TGTGCCAGCAGACTTTGGGGTAGCAATCAGCCCCAGCATTTT.